Reported below is one TCR beta chain. Generated by immunoSEQ multiplex PCR, the TCRdb table keeps only in-frame clones and is missing some. The table includes 200,000 to 250,000 clones, more than 65% detected once. This specimen comes from a study of blood T cell repertoires in COVID-19. Study context: Nucleic acid was either cDNA or gDNA, and it came from T cells, B-cell-depleted T cells, or PBMCs.

Source material: peripheral blood. This TCR was recovered from a woman aged 30 to 39 who had recovered from COVID-19.

As DNA, the CDR3 is TGTGCCAGCAGTCCATCGGACAGGGGTAATTCACCCCTCCACTTT. It yields the protein CASSPSDRGNSPLHF. The chain couples TRBV27 to TRBJ1-6, with TRBD1 matching 9 bases. CDR1 and CDR2 (germline): MNHEY, SMNVEV (reference sequence). This CDR3 comprises 15 residues. The trim removed 5 bases at V and 6 bases at J, leaving 5 bases unmatched.